The 5 T cell receptor beta chains reported below all come from one sample, sequenced in a study of kidney transplant recipient with SARS-CoV-2 infection. TCRdb re-derived calls from the reads in MiXCR, one entry per CDR3 protein. Of 200,000 to 250,000 distinct CDR3 sequences in the sample, about 28% were seen once. The sequences come from a blood sample, collected at baseline and on roughly day 120 from a kidney transplant recipient. Every receptor here comes from a male patient younger than 45 who had COVID-19 and was a kidney transplant recipient. Some T cells may be supplied by the graft donor.

This clonotype was seen many times. The V and J genes are TRBV12-2 and TRBJ1-2. TRBV12-2 is an annotated pseudogene. The CDR3 totals 17 residues. Written as DNA, the CDR3 is TGTGCAAGTCGCGGAAAAATGACTCCACGAAAGACCTATGGCTACACCTTC. This gives the protein CASRGKMTPRKTYGYTF.

Concerning this clonotype: This may be a read error, as it is one base from a much larger clone. The V and J genes are TRBV7-9 and TRBJ2-3, with D possibly TRBD2 on 5 matching bases. Germline V CDR1 and CDR2: SEHNR, FQNEAQ (reference sequence). CDR3 length: 15 amino acids. CDR3 in DNA: TGTGCCAGCAGCTTAGACCATTCTAGCACAAATACGCAGTATTTT. This sequence encodes CASSLDHSSTNTQYF.

The chain employs TRBV20-1 and TRBJ2-5; 9 bases are shared with TRBD1. The CDR3 is 15 amino acids. CDR1 and CDR2 from the germline V gene are DFQATT and SNEGSKA (reference sequence). V shed 6 bases, J shed 2 bases, and the junction held 10 bases outside the gene matches. The CDR3 DNA is TGCAGTGCCTCAGTATGGGACAGGGCTCAAGAGACCCAGTACTTC. Amino acids: CSASVWDRAQETQYF.

Points on this clonotype: This could be a read error, since a much larger clone is one nucleotide away. This is likely a read error, given that the CDR3 carries no conserved phenylalanine or tryptophan at its end. The CDR3 spells CASSPAGAQPQHS. CDR3 nucleotides: TGTGCCAGCTCACCCGCAGGGGCCCAGCCCCAGCATTCT. V gene TRBV18 combines with J gene TRBJ1-5; a weak D match, TRBD1 (6 bases). V lost 3 bases to trimming and J lost 7 bases, with 10 bases between them. There are 13 residues in the CDR3. CDR1 KGHSH and CDR2 LQKENI come from the germline V gene.

Worth noting for this clonotype: A much larger clone differs by one base, so this may be a read error. The J gene is TRBJ1-2, the V gene TRBV7-8, with D uncertain. CDR3 size: 17 residues. CDR1 and CDR2 (germline): SGHVS, FQNEAQ. Trimming left V 5 bases short and J 4 bases short, with 23 bases between. The CDR3 here is CASSRHLFTRKTYGYTF. The DNA for the CDR3 is TGTGCCAGCAGCAGGCACTTGTTTACCCGAAAGACCTATGGCTACACCTTC.